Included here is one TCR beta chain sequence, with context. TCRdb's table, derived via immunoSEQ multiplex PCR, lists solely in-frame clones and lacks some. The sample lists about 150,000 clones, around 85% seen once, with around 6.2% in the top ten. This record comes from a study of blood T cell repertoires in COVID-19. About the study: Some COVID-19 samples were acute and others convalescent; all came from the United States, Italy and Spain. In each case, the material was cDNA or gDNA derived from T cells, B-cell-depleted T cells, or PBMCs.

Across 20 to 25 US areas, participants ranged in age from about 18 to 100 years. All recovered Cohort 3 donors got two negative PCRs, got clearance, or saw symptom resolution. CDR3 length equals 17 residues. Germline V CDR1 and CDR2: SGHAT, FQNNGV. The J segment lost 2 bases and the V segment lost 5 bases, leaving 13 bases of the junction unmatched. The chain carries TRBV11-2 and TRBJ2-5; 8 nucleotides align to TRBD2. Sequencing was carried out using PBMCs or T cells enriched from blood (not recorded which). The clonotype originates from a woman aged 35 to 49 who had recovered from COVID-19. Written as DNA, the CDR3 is TGTGCCAGCAGCCGGCTTGCTTACGGGGGGGGGCAAGAGACCCAGTACTTC. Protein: CASSRLAYGGGQETQYF.